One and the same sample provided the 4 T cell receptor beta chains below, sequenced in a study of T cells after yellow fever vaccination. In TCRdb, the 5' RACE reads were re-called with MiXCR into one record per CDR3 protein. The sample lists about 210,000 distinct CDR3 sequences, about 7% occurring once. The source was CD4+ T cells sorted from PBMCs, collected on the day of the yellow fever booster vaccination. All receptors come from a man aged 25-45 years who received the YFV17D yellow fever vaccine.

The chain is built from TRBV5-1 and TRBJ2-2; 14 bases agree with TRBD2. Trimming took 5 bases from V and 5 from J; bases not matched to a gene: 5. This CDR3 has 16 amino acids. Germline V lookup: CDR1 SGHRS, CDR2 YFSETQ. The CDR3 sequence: CASRGLAGDQTGELFF. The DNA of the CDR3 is TGCGCCAGCAGGGGACTAGCGGGAGACCAAACCGGGGAGCTGTTTTTT.

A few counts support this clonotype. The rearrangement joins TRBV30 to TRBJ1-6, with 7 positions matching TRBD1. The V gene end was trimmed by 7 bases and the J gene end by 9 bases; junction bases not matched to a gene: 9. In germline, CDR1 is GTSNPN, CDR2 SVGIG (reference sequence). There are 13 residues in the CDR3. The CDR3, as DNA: TGTGCCTACGGGAGACAGGGTGTTTCACCCCTCCACTTT. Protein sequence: CAYGRQGVSPLHF.

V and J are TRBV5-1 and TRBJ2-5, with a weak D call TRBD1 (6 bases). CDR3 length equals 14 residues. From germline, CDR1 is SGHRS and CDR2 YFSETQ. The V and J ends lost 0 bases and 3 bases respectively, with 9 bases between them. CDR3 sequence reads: CASSLAAGEETQYF. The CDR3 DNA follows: TGCGCCAGCAGCTTGGCGGCAGGGGAAGAGACCCAGTACTTC.

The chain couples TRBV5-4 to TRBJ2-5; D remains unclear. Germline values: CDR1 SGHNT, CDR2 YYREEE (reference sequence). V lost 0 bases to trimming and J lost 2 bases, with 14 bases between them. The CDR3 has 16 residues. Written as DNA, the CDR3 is TGTGCCAGCAGCTTGGCGCTCAGCCAACCTCAAGAGACCCAGTACTTC. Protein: CASSLALSQPQETQYF. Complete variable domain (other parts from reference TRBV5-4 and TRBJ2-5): ETGVTQSPTHLIKTRGQQVTLRCSSQSGHNTVSWYQQALGQGPQFIFQYYREEENGRGNFPPRFSGLQFPNYSSELNVNALELDDSALYLCASSLALSQPQETQYFGPGTRLLVL.